This entry lists 9 T cell receptor beta chains sequenced from one sample in a study of cytomegalovirus exposure and HLA in healthy donors (dated by TCRdb to about 2017). The library was prepared using the immunoSEQ multiplex PCR assay. The multiplex PCR relied on a mix of 60 forward primers for TCR Vbeta segments and 13 reverse primers for TCR Jbeta segments. Sourced from immuneACCESS, this table was stored by TCRdb with only in-frame sequences that have V and J called. A share of the clones is absent; for the studies checked, an unresolved V gene accounts for under half, and the remainder has no known explanation. The record for this sample contains 150,000 to 200,000 clones. About 0.8% of the sample belongs to the ten largest clones. The source material was PBMCs. These receptors all stem from a woman younger than 30 in good health and CMV-seropositive.

The V call is TRBV7-2, the J call TRBJ1-2; a possible D gene is TRBD1 (5 bases). This CDR3 has 13 residues. The germline V and J ends were trimmed by 3 bases and 2 bases, with 7 bases remaining between them. Germline CDR1 reads SGHTA; CDR2 reads FQGNSA. CDR3 in DNA: TGTGCCAGCAGCTTTGCAGGGAACTATGGCTACACCTTC. It is translated as CASSFAGNYGYTF.

This chain links TRBV19 with TRBJ1-2; weak D call: TRBD1 (5 bases). V lost 8 bases, J lost 2 bases, and 9 bases lay in between. CDR3 length: 12 amino acids. Germline V gene data show CDR1 as LNHDA and CDR2 as SQIVND (reference sequence). CDR3 DNA: TGTGCCAGTCAGGGCGGCAACTATGGCTACACCTTC. Translating it yields CASQGGNYGYTF.

This rearrangement joins TRBV18 to TRBJ2-1, with D unclear. The germline V gene has CDR1 KGHSH and CDR2 LQKENI. CDR3 size: 13 residues. V was pared by 6 bases and J by 7 bases, with 13 bases between. The CDR3 coding sequence is TGTGCCAGCTCGGAGACGGCTAAAAATGAGCAGTTCTTC. Amino acids: CASSETAKNEQFF. Drawing the rest from reference TRBV18 and TRBJ2-1, the complete variable domain is NAGVMQNPRHLVRRRGQEARLRCSPMKGHSHVYWYRQLPEEGLKFMVYLQKENIIDESGMPKERFSAEFPKEGPSILRIQQVVRGDSAAYFCASSETAKNEQFFGPGTRLTVL.

CDR3: CASSFGDRDYGYTF. The CDR3 DNA sequence: TGTGCCAGCAGCTTCGGGGACAGGGATTATGGCTACACCTTC. V and J are TRBV5-4 and TRBJ1-2; 9 bases agree with TRBD1. The germline gives CDR1 SGHNT, CDR2 YYREEE (reference sequence). The CDR3 is 14 amino acids. The J segment lost 5 bases and the V segment lost 2 bases, leaving 4 bases of the junction unmatched.

The V and J genes are TRBV27 and TRBJ1-1, with TRBD1 identical over 7 bases. The ends lost 6 bases at V and 4 bases at J; junction bases unmatched: 8. The length of the CDR3 is 14 residues. CDR1 is MNHEY and CDR2 is SMNVEV in the germline V gene (reference sequence). This chain's CDR3 is CASSPRQGITEAFF. The CDR3 bases are TGTGCCAGCAGCCCCCGACAGGGAATCACTGAAGCTTTCTTT.

This chain links TRBV5-1 with TRBJ2-7; TRBD1 aligns across 11 bases. Germline CDR1 is SGHRS and CDR2 is YFSETQ. V lost 2 bases to trimming and J lost 3 bases; unmatched junction nucleotides: 1. CDR3 size: 14 residues. This CDR3 is CASSLGTGGYEQYF. The CDR3 nucleotides are TGCGCCAGCAGCTTAGGGACAGGGGGCTACGAGCAGTACTTC.

The chain recombines TRBV10-2 with TRBJ2-7; 11 nucleotides agree with TRBD2. With V trimmed by 7 bases and J by 3 bases, 11 bases remained unmatched. CDR3 length: 16 amino acids. Germline CDR1 and CDR2: WSHSY and SAAADI. CDR3 sequence reads: CASKVTSGSGFYEQYF. CDR3 bases: TGCGCCAGCAAGGTAACTAGCGGGAGTGGGTTCTACGAGCAGTACTTC.

The genes are TRBV2 and TRBJ1-3; 9 bases are a match to TRBD1. CDR3 length equals 15 residues. The germline V gene encodes CDR1 SNHLY and CDR2 FYNNEI. V shed 5 bases and J 2 bases; nucleotides not matched to a gene: 4. CDR3 bases: TGTGCCAGCAGTACACAGGGGGCGGCTGGAAACACCATATATTTT. Translation: CASSTQGAAGNTIYF.

CDR3 sequence: CASSLDRHETQYF. The CDR3 DNA follows: TGTGCCAGCAGCTTAGACAGGCACGAGACCCAGTACTTC. The chain uses TRBV7-7 and TRBJ2-5, with TRBD1 as a possible D gene (5 bases). Per germline, CDR1 SSHAT and CDR2 FNYEAQ (reference sequence). V was clipped by 1 base and J by 5 bases, with 8 bases between them. The CDR3 sequence is 13 residues long.